These 8 T cell receptor beta chains were all obtained from the same sample, sequenced in a study of cytotoxic CD8 clonotypes in ibrutinib-treated CLL. TCRdb keeps only in-frame clones here, not all; method: immunoSEQ multiplex PCR. The sample records about 200,000 clones, around three quarters being singletons. The source was PBMCs, collected after 24 months of ibrutinib treatment. These receptors originate from a human donor with chronic lymphocytic leukemia.

This clone came up a few times. The chain has TRBV18 and TRBJ2-5; D gene uncertain. CDR1 is KGHSH and CDR2 is LQKENI in the germline V gene. CDR3 length equals 9 residues. The germline V and J ends were trimmed by 8 bases and 5 bases, with 3 bases remaining between them. The CDR3 sequence is CASGETQYF. CDR3 sequence (DNA): TGTGCCAGCGGGGAGACCCAGTACTTC.

The chain uses TRBV25-1 and TRBJ2-3; D tentatively reads TRBD1 or TRBD2 (5 bases each). Germline V gives CDR1 MGHDK, CDR2 SYGVNS. V was pared by 4 bases and J by 0 bases, with 11 bases between. This CDR3 spans 15 amino acids. The CDR3 bases are TGTGCCAGCAGTGGGTGGGGCGGGAGCACAGATACGCAGTATTTT. It codes for CASSGWGGSTDTQYF.

The chain has TRBV7-9 and TRBJ2-7; D not resolved. This CDR3 is 12 amino acids long. CDR1 is SEHNR, CDR2 FQNEAQ, per germline (reference sequence). Trimming cost V 3 bases and J 6 bases, with 9 bases left between them. The DNA for the CDR3 is TGTGCCAGCAGCTTGGCTCAGAGCGAGCAGTACTTC. Amino acids: CASSLAQSEQYF.

This chain links TRBV5-4 with TRBJ1-1; no firm D call. Germline assignment: CDR1 SGHNT and CDR2 YYREEE (reference sequence). The CDR3 is 14 residues long. Trimming pared 2 bases from V and 1 base from J, leaving 9 bases between. CDR3 nucleotides: TGTGCCAGCAGCTTCATAACAGCGAACACTGAAGCTTTCTTT. It is translated as CASSFITANTEAFF.

This clone came up a few times. V gene TRBV5-4 combines with J gene TRBJ2-1; 14 bases map to TRBD2. Germline V CDR1 and CDR2: SGHNT, YYREEE (reference sequence). The CDR3 contains 16 residues. V shed 0 bases and J 9 bases; nucleotides not matched to a gene: 5. The DNA for the CDR3 is TGTGCCAGCAGCTTGGGACTAGCGGGAGGGCAGGGTGAGCAGTTCTTC. This encodes CASSLGLAGGQGEQFF.

This chain uses TRBV7-3 with TRBJ2-2; a weak D match, TRBD1 (6 bases). Trimming left V 5 bases short and J 6 bases short, with 7 bases between. The germline gives CDR1 SGHTA, CDR2 FQGTGA. The CDR3 contains 12 residues. CDR3 in amino acids: CASSTGSGELFF. The CDR3 bases are TGTGCCAGCAGCACAGGGTCCGGGGAGCTGTTTTTT.

This clone was observed a few times. The chain joins TRBV28 to TRBJ2-7, with unresolved D. Trimming shortened V by 2 bases and J by 2 bases, and 13 bases separated the two germline ends. This CDR3 spans 15 amino acids. The V gene's germline CDR1 is MDHEN and CDR2 SYDVKM. As DNA, the CDR3 is TGTGCCAGCAGTTTAAGCAGAAGAAGACCCTACGAGCAGTACTTC. This codes for CASSLSRRRPYEQYF.

This clone was seen more than once but under ten times. The chain uses TRBV6-5 and TRBJ2-1; 10 bases line up with TRBD2. CDR1 and CDR2 (germline): MNHEY, SVGAGI. Losses at the gene ends were 6 bases for V and 3 bases for J; bases not matched to a gene: 5. The CDR3 covers 15 residues. CDR3 coding DNA: TGTGCCAGCAGCCGTGGACTAGCGGTCTACAATGAGCAGTTCTTC. Protein: CASSRGLAVYNEQFF.